Presented here are 30 T cell receptor beta chains from one specimen sequenced in a study of CD8+ T cells in alopecia areata (dated by TCRdb to 2016 to 2019). Library creation used the immunoSEQ multiplex PCR assay. RNA was extracted from all samples and reverse transcribed into cDNA, which served as template for TCR sequencing. Sourced from immuneACCESS, this table was stored by TCRdb with only in-frame sequences that have V and J called. A share of the clones is absent; for the studies checked, an unresolved V gene accounts for under half, and the remainder has no known explanation. This sample has roughly 120,000 clones in its table, and around 64% of those were observed once. The top ten constitute approximately 3% of the sample. The sequenced sample consisted of CD4+ T cells sorted from blood. These receptor sequences come from a human donor in good health.

The chain couples TRBV20-1 to TRBJ1-1, with D unresolved. Germline loops: CDR1 DFQATT, CDR2 SNEGSKA (reference sequence). Trimming took 6 bases from V and 6 from J, leaving 11 bases between them. The CDR3 totals 11 residues. The CDR3 loop reads CSAEGRSEAFF. In nucleotides, the CDR3 is TGCAGTGCCGAAGGCAGGTCTGAAGCTTTCTTT.

The chain is built from TRBV7-2 and TRBJ2-3, with 8 bases lining up with TRBD1. This CDR3 contains 15 residues. V lost 2 bases, J lost 4 bases, and 5 bases stayed unmatched. Germline V gene data show CDR1 as SGHTA and CDR2 as FQGNSA. CDR3 amino acids: CASSLRTGRADTQYF. The DNA for the CDR3 is TGTGCCAGCAGCTTACGGACAGGGCGGGCAGATACGCAGTATTTT. The full variable domain, with the rest looked up from reference TRBV7-2 and TRBJ2-3, is GAGVSQSPSNKVTEKGKDVELRCDPISGHTALYWYRQSLGQGLEFLIYFQGNSAPDKSGLPSDRFSAERTGGSVSTLTIQRTQQEDSAVYLCASSLRTGRADTQYFGPGTRLTVL.

The chain couples TRBV29-1 to TRBJ1-2, with 7 bases fitting TRBD1. This CDR3 has 14 residues. Germline V gene lookup returns CDR1 SQVTM and CDR2 ANQGSEA. V gave up 3 bases and J gave up 3 bases; unmatched junction bases: 7. CDR3 sequence: CSVELRGRDYGYTF. DNA of the CDR3: TGCAGCGTTGAGCTAAGGGGGCGAGACTATGGCTACACCTTC. The whole variable domain, filled in from reference TRBV29-1 and TRBJ1-2, reads SAVISQKPSRDICQRGTSLTIQCQVDSQVTMMFWYRQQPGQSLTLIATANQGSEATYESGFVIDKFPISRPNLTFSTLTVSNMSPEDSSIYLCSVELRGRDYGYTFGSGTRLTVV.

The V gene is TRBV5-1, the J gene TRBJ2-6; unclear D gene. The germline V gene encodes CDR1 SGHRS and CDR2 YFSETQ. The germline V and J ends were trimmed by 0 bases and 0 bases, with 4 bases remaining between them. This CDR3 contains 15 residues. CDR3: CASSLASSGANVLTF. In DNA, the CDR3 is TGCGCCAGCAGCTTGGCCAGCTCTGGGGCCAACGTCCTGACTTTC.

The V gene is TRBV2, the J gene TRBJ2-5; 10 positions match TRBD2. The germline CDR1 and CDR2 sequences are SNHLY and FYNNEI. V lost 3 bases to trimming and J lost 7 bases; unmatched junction nucleotides: 2. The CDR3 length is 13 residues. The CDR3 DNA sequence: TGTGCCAGCAGTGAGCGACTAGCGGGGACCCAGTACTTC. Amino acids: CASSERLAGTQYF.

The chain links TRBV11-2 to TRBJ1-5; D ambiguous. CDR3 length: 13 amino acids. V was shortened by 4 bases and J by 6 bases, with 10 bases between the two germline ends. Per the germline V gene, CDR1 is SGHAT and CDR2 is FQNNGV. The chain's CDR3 is CASSSEGGQPQHF. The CDR3 DNA follows: TGTGCCAGCAGCTCAGAGGGTGGTCAGCCCCAGCATTTT.

The rearrangement uses TRBV29-1 and TRBJ1-3, with unresolved D. Germline values: CDR1 SQVTM, CDR2 ANQGSEA. The CDR3 totals 13 residues. Trimming left V 7 bases short and J 0 bases short, with 10 bases between. CDR3 in DNA: TGCAGCGGCGGACGGGTCTCTGGAAACACCATATATTTT. Amino acid sequence: CSGGRVSGNTIYF.

In nucleotides, the CDR3 is TGTGCCAGCAGCCCCAGGACCGCTGAAGCTTTCTTT. This sequence encodes CASSPRTAEAFF. The chain couples TRBV11-2 to TRBJ1-1; no reliable D call. The V gene lost 5 bases and the J gene lost 6 bases, with 10 bases spanning the gap. Looked up from germline, CDR1 is SGHAT and CDR2 is FQNNGV. The CDR3 is made up of 12 amino acids.

Only a few counts were recorded for this clone. The chain combines TRBV5-1 with TRBJ2-6; no clear D gene. V was trimmed by 0 bases and J by 0 bases, leaving 7 bases between them. The CDR3 spans 16 residues. Germline CDR1 is SGHRS and CDR2 is YFSETQ. CDR3 amino acids: CASSLGSSSGANVLTF. The CDR3 nucleotides are TGCGCCAGCAGCTTGGGCAGTAGCTCTGGGGCCAACGTCCTGACTTTC.

The chain is built from TRBV30 and TRBJ1-6; D is unclear. This CDR3 is built from 12 residues. Germline V gene lookup returns CDR1 GTSNPN and CDR2 SVGIG (reference sequence). V dropped 3 bases and J dropped 5 bases, with 5 bases sitting between them. The CDR3 sequence: CAWRRDNSPLHF. The CDR3 bases are TGTGCCTGGAGAAGAGATAATTCACCCCTCCACTTT. The complete variable domain, with remaining parts taken from reference TRBV30 and TRBJ1-6, reads SQTIHQWPATLVQPVGSPLSLECTVEGTSNPNLYWYRQAAGRGLQLLFYSVGIGQISSEVPQNLSASRPQDRQFILSSKKLLLSDSGFYLCAWRRDNSPLHFGNGTRLTVT.

This clone appeared a few times. The chain has TRBV11-2 and TRBJ1-2; D not certain. The V gene's germline CDR1 is SGHAT and CDR2 FQNNGV. V lost 4 bases and J lost 3, with 15 bases in between. The CDR3 has 15 amino acids. The CDR3 nucleotides are TGTGCCAGCAGCTCCCACCCTCGCGTCGACTATGGCTACACCTTC. This translates into CASSSHPRVDYGYTF.

The chain combines TRBV4-1 with TRBJ1-3, with D uncertain. Trimming removed 8 bases from V and 4 bases from J, with 12 bases in between. CDR3 length: 13 residues. The germline V gene has CDR1 MGHRA and CDR2 YSYEKL. CDR3 in DNA: TGCGCCAGCGCAGGTCTCTCCGGAAACACCATATATTTT. It codes for CASAGLSGNTIYF.

This clone has just a few counts. The V gene is TRBV10-2, the J gene TRBJ2-2; D is ambiguous. The length of the CDR3 is 11 residues. With 6 bases removed from V and 7 bases from J, the gap between germline ends came to 6 bases. From germline, CDR1 is WSHSY and CDR2 SAAADI. CDR3 residues: CASRANGELFF. CDR3 nucleotide sequence: TGCGCCAGCAGGGCTAACGGGGAGCTGTTTTTT.

The rearrangement joins TRBV13 to TRBJ2-3; D perhaps matches TRBD2 (6 bases). The CDR3 runs 13 residues. The V gene's germline CDR1 is PRHDT and CDR2 FYEKMQ (reference sequence). V shed 2 bases and J shed 5 bases, with 8 bases lying between them. CDR3 loop: CASSLTGGDTQYF. As DNA, the CDR3 is TGTGCCAGCAGCTTAACCGGGGGAGATACGCAGTATTTT.

This clone has just a few counts. Other DNA sequences in this specimen translate into the identical CDR3. The gene calls are TRBV29-1 and TRBJ1-2; D not resolved. V was shortened by 6 bases and J by 8 bases, with 13 bases between the two germline ends. Looked up from germline, CDR1 is SQVTM and CDR2 is ANQGSEA. This CDR3 is built from 11 residues. The CDR3 protein is CSVVWGNGYTF. CDR3 bases: TGCAGCGTCGTCTGGGGTAACGGCTACACCTTC. Supplemented by reference TRBV29-1 and TRBJ1-2, the full variable domain reads SAVISQKPSRDICQRGTSLTIQCQVDSQVTMMFWYRQQPGQSLTLIATANQGSEATYESGFVIDKFPISRPNLTFSTLTVSNMSPEDSSIYLCSVVWGNGYTFGSGTRLTVV.

This sequence joins TRBV5-1 and TRBJ2-1; weak D call: TRBD1 (5 bases). The CDR3 is 14 residues long. CDR1 is SGHRS and CDR2 is YFSETQ in the germline V gene. Trimming took off 0 bases at V and 8 bases at J, with 12 bases between the two ends. CDR3 in amino acids: CASSLALDTHEQFF. The DNA of the CDR3 is TGCGCCAGCAGCTTGGCCTTGGACACCCATGAGCAGTTCTTC.

The chain recombines TRBV30 with TRBJ1-5; D is undetermined. Per the germline V gene, CDR1 is GTSNPN and CDR2 is SVGIG (reference sequence). V was cut by 2 bases and J by 2 bases, with 10 bases left in between. The CDR3 contains 14 residues. CDR3 amino acids: CAWSSNRGNQPQHF. The CDR3 DNA reads as TGTGCCTGGAGTAGTAATAGGGGCAATCAGCCCCAGCATTTT.

This chain links TRBV2 with TRBJ1-3, with a weak D call TRBD1 (5 bases). In germline, CDR1 is SNHLY, CDR2 FYNNEI. V was clipped by 7 bases and J by 2 bases, with 21 bases between them. This CDR3 region has 17 residues. CDR3 loop: CASIPFSGGTAGNTIYF. CDR3 bases: TGTGCCAGCATCCCATTCTCGGGCGGGACGGCTGGAAACACCATATATTTT.

The V gene is TRBV9, the J gene TRBJ2-3; 9 positions match TRBD2. This CDR3 region has 17 residues. Germline CDR1 reads SGDLS; CDR2 reads YYNGEE. Unmatched junction bases numbered 6, after V lost 0 bases and J lost 1 base. The CDR3 loop is CASSVGLAGMGTDTQYF. CDR3 nucleotides: TGTGCCAGCAGCGTAGGGCTAGCGGGGATGGGCACAGATACGCAGTATTTT.

The rearrangement joins TRBV18 to TRBJ1-5; TRBD1 might be the D (6 bases). This CDR3 has 14 residues. V lost 2 bases and J 3 bases, leaving 8 bases between the germline ends. Germline V gene data show CDR1 as KGHSH and CDR2 as LQKENI. The CDR3 loop is CASSPGGYNQPQHF. The CDR3 nucleotides read TGTGCCAGCTCACCAGGGGGCTACAATCAGCCCCAGCATTTT.

In the case of this clone: Within the sample, other DNA sequences also encode this same CDR3. The chain has TRBV30 and TRBJ1-1; D may be TRBD1 (5 bases). The CDR3 totals 12 residues. The germline V gene has CDR1 GTSNPN and CDR2 SVGIG (reference sequence). Trimming removed 2 bases at V and 3 bases at J, with 7 bases between. The CDR3 loop reads CAWSWGDTEAFF. The CDR3 DNA is TGTGCCTGGAGTTGGGGGGACACTGAAGCTTTCTTT. The full variable domain, in which reference TRBV30 and TRBJ1-1 provide the parts outside the CDR3, is SQTIHQWPATLVQPVGSPLSLECTVEGTSNPNLYWYRQAAGRGLQLLFYSVGIGQISSEVPQNLSASRPQDRQFILSSKKLLLSDSGFYLCAWSWGDTEAFFGQGTRLTVV.

J is TRBJ2-5 and V is TRBV19; D may be TRBD2 (7 bases). Germline loops: CDR1 LNHDA, CDR2 SQIVND (reference sequence). This CDR3 region has 15 residues. V was pared by 2 bases and J by 4 bases, with 14 bases between. CDR3 sequence: CASSIRQGGGETQYF. DNA for the CDR3: TGTGCCAGTAGTATAAGGCAGGGAGGGGGAGAGACCCAGTACTTC.

The chain is built from TRBV11-2 and TRBJ2-7; 9 bases match TRBD2. CDR1 and CDR2 from the germline V gene are SGHAT and FQNNGV. The trim removed 6 bases at V and 4 bases at J, leaving 4 bases unmatched. CDR3 length equals 13 residues. CDR3 coding DNA: TGTGCCAGCAGACGCGGGGGGGCGTACGAGCAGTACTTC. It translates to CASRRGGAYEQYF. Using reference TRBV11-2 and TRBJ2-7 for the parts outside the CDR3, the full variable domain is EAGVAQSPRYKIIEKRQSVAFWCNPISGHATLYWYQQILGQGPKLLIQFQNNGVVDDSQLPKDRFSAERLKGVDSTLKIQPAKLEDSAVYLCASRRGGAYEQYFGPGTRLTVT.

This clone has just a few counts. The chain employs TRBV30 and TRBJ2-3; D remains unclear. Deletions cut 0 bases from V and 1 base from J, with 5 bases between. CDR1 is GTSNPN and CDR2 is SVGIG in the germline V gene (reference sequence). The CDR3 extends over 13 amino acids. CDR3 protein: CAWSVSRTDTQYF. In DNA, the CDR3 is TGTGCCTGGAGTGTTAGCCGCACAGATACGCAGTATTTT.

The rearrangement uses TRBV27 and TRBJ1-1; D unclear. Deletions cut 5 bases from V and 0 bases from J, with 7 bases between. CDR1 is MNHEY and CDR2 is SMNVEV in the germline V gene (reference sequence). The CDR3 is 13 amino acids. CDR3 amino acids: CASSPRMNTEAFF. The CDR3 DNA follows: TGTGCCAGCAGTCCCCGGATGAACACTGAAGCTTTCTTT.

The chain employs TRBV30 and TRBJ1-1; D possibly corresponds to TRBD1 (5 bases). This CDR3 has 11 amino acids. V was trimmed by 7 bases and J by 11 bases, leaving 17 bases between them. From germline, CDR1 is GTSNPN and CDR2 SVGIG (reference sequence). The chain's CDR3 is CASVDWGWAFF. DNA of the CDR3: TGTGCCTCGGTCGACTGGGGGTGGGCTTTCTTT.

This clone appeared a few times. The chain carries TRBV6-5 and TRBJ2-7; D possibly matches TRBD1 or TRBD2 (5 bases each). In germline, CDR1 is MNHEY, CDR2 SVGAGI. The V end lost 7 bases, the J end lost 7 bases, and 17 bases lay between the germline ends. The CDR3 runs to 13 residues. In DNA, the CDR3 is TGTGCCAGCAAGAGGGACGGCGGCAGGGAGCAGTACTTC. As protein: CASKRDGGREQYF.

This clone has a single count. This chain connects TRBV6-5 to TRBJ2-7, with 7 positions matching TRBD1. CDR1 MNHEY and CDR2 SVGAGI come from the germline V gene. V lost 2 bases to trimming and J lost 5 bases; unmatched junction nucleotides: 6. CDR3 length: 14 amino acids. This CDR3 reads CASSYKDRTHEQYF. CDR3 coding DNA: TGTGCCAGCAGTTACAAGGACAGGACCCACGAGCAGTACTTC.

CDR3 loop: CASSLRGAGETQYF. CDR3 bases: TGTGCCAGCAGCTTACGGGGGGCCGGGGAGACCCAGTACTTC. The chain has TRBV7-2 and TRBJ2-5, with D perhaps TRBD2 (7 bases). The CDR3 contains 14 residues. V lost 2 bases, J lost 5 bases, and 12 bases lay in between. Germline V gives CDR1 SGHTA, CDR2 FQGNSA.

The chain links TRBV15 to TRBJ2-5; 11 bases match TRBD1. The CDR3 length is 17 residues. Trimming at V came to 3 bases and at J to 5 bases, leaving 11 bases not matched to a gene. Germline loops: CDR1 LNHNV, CDR2 YYDKDF (reference sequence). The CDR3 coding sequence is TGTGCCACCAGCAGTCCCGGGACAGGGGGAACCGCGGAGACCCAGTACTTC. Translation: CATSSPGTGGTAETQYF.